The 2 T cell receptor beta chains given below trace back to one sample, sequenced in a study of CD8 T cells in ankylosing spondylitis. TCRdb reprocessed the 5' RACE reads via MiXCR and lists one record per CDR3 protein. The table lists about 240,000 distinct CDR3 sequences, 8% to 9.5% of them singletons. The sequenced sample consisted of blood, either unsorted or a sorted T cell fraction (not recorded which). The receptors here all came from a male donor with ankylosing spondylitis or in good health (not recorded which).

This clonotype has at least ten counts. The chain has TRBV20-1 and TRBJ2-1, with D maybe TRBD2 (6 bases). Germline loops: CDR1 DFQATT, CDR2 SNEGSKA (reference sequence). Trimming removed 0 bases from V and 0 bases from J, with 12 bases in between. CDR3 length: 16 residues. The CDR3 nucleotides are TGCAGTGCTAGAGATGGGGCGGGGAGCTCCTACAATGAGCAGTTCTTC. Protein product: CSARDGAGSSYNEQFF.

This clonotype occurred a few times. The genes are TRBV5-1 and TRBJ2-3; D unclear. V dropped 4 bases and J dropped 6 bases, with 15 bases sitting between them. The CDR3 consists of 14 residues. Germline CDR1 is SGHRS and CDR2 is YFSETQ. The CDR3 loop reads CASSGPKPPDTQYF. CDR3 nucleotides: TGCGCCAGCAGCGGCCCCAAGCCACCCGATACGCAGTATTTT.